The clone carrying this TCR beta chain was seen ten or more times. Its antigen is not known. The sample comes from a study of spatial heterogeneity in lung cancer. Study-level findings and limits: Counts of expanded alpha and beta TCRs within tumors tracked the tumor nonsynonymous mutation count.

Time point here: sample taken at primary tumor resection. The sequenced material consisted of unsorted whole RNA from tumor, nontumor lung or frozen PBMC. Trimming cost V 2 bases and J 5 bases; bases outside gene matches: 6. The germline V gene has CDR1 MNHEY and CDR2 SVGAGI. The length of the CDR3 is 16 residues. The library protocol tagged each TCR cDNA with a unique molecular identifier. TCRdb reanalysed the 5' RACE reads using MiXCR and keeps one entry per CDR3 protein. This sample yields about 23,000 distinct CDR3 sequences, of which around 5% are seen a single time; 9.9% belongs to the top ten. This TCR derives from a male donor with early-stage non-small cell lung cancer. The gene calls are TRBV6-5 and TRBJ2-3, with 11 bases matching TRBD2. Sequencing was performed on lung tumor tissue, taken at surgery. The chain's CDR3 is CASSYQAGTSGDTQYF. DNA of the CDR3: TGTGCCAGCAGTTACCAGGCCGGGACTAGCGGAGATACGCAGTATTTT.